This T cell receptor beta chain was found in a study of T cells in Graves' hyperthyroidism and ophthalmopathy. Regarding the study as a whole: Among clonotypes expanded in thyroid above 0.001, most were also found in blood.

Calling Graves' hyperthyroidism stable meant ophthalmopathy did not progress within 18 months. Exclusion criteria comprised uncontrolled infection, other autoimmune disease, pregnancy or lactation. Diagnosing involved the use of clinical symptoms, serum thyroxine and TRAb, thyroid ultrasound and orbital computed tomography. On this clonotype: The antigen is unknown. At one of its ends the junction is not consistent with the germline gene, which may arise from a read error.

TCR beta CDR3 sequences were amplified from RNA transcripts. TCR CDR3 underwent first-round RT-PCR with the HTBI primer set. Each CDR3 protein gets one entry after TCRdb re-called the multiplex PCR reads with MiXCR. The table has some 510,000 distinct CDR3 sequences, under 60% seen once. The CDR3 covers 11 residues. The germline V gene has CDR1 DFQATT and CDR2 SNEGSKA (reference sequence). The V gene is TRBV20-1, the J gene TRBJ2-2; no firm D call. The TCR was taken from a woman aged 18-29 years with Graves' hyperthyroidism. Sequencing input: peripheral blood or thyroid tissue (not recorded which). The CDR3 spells CSAANPGELFF. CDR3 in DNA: TGCAGTGCCGCGAACCCCGGGGAGCTGTTTTTT.